One sample yielded the 20 T cell receptor beta chains listed below, sequenced in a study of cytomegalovirus exposure and HLA in healthy donors. Amplification used 60 Vbeta primers and 13 Jbeta primers. Using immunoSEQ multiplex PCR, the repertoire was profiled, and TCRdb retains in-frame clones only, with some absent. The table includes more than 150,000 clones, 60% to 85% detected once. Specimen: PBMCs. The receptors were sampled from a woman aged 45-60 years in good health and CMV-seropositive.

This clone was counted ten times or more. The chain uses TRBV7-2 and TRBJ1-1; D possibly corresponds to TRBD1 (5 bases). Trimming pared 3 bases from V and 1 base from J, leaving 18 bases between. Germline CDR1 SGHTA, CDR2 FQGNSA. This CDR3 is built from 17 residues. CDR3 sequence reads: CASSFRRLGGRNTEAFF. Written as DNA, the CDR3 is TGTGCCAGCAGCTTCCGCCGGTTGGGGGGACGGAACACTGAAGCTTTCTTT.

This clone was picked up one time. V usage is TRBV18 and J usage is TRBJ2-3; 15 nucleotides align to TRBD2. V was clipped by 3 bases and J by 7 bases; unmatched bases: 8. Germline V gene data show CDR1 as KGHSH and CDR2 as LQKENI. The length of the CDR3 is 17 residues. In nucleotides, the CDR3 is TGTGCCAGCTCACCCCCGGGACTAGCGGGAGGATCTTATACGCAGTATTTT. The encoded protein is CASSPPGLAGGSYTQYF.

This chain links TRBV7-8 with TRBJ1-1; D might be TRBD1 (6 bases). Germline CDR1 and CDR2: SGHVS and FQNEAQ. The CDR3 sequence is 13 residues long. Trimming removed 4 bases from V and 6 bases from J, with 12 bases in between. The CDR3 sequence is CASSYRVGPEAFF. CDR3 in DNA: TGTGCCAGCAGCTACAGGGTTGGCCCTGAAGCTTTCTTT.

The chain combines TRBV4-1 with TRBJ2-1, with D perhaps matching TRBD2 (5 bases). Germline V gives CDR1 MGHRA, CDR2 YSYEKL. Trimming stripped 3 bases from V and 6 bases from J, with 21 bases between. The CDR3 is 17 amino acids. Here the CDR3 DNA reads TGCGCCAGCAGCCAGGTTCCCTTAGTAGGGAGAAGCAATGAGCAGTTCTTC. It encodes CASSQVPLVGRSNEQFF.

The chain recombines TRBV15 with TRBJ2-7; 7 bases align to TRBD2. J lost 7 bases, V lost 0 bases, and 3 bases had no gene match. Germline CDR1 and CDR2: LNHNV and YYDKDF (reference sequence). The CDR3 is 13 amino acids. The DNA for the CDR3 is TGTGCCACCAGCAGAGATTGGGGGGGAGAGCAGTACTTC. Translation: CATSRDWGGEQYF. The variable domain in full, completed from reference TRBV15 and TRBJ2-7, reads DAMVIQNPRYQVTQFGKPVTLSCSQTLNHNVMYWYQQKSSQAPKLLFHYYDKDFNNEADTPDNFQSRRPNTSFCFLDIRSPGLGDTAMYLCATSRDWGGEQYFGPGTRLTVT.

This clone appeared once. The chain is built from TRBV7-2 and TRBJ2-3; TRBD2 aligns across 7 bases. The CDR3 is 16 residues long. Germline assignment: CDR1 SGHTA and CDR2 FQGNSA. The junction had 4 bases not matched to a gene; V was cut back by 0 bases and J by 1 base. Written as DNA, the CDR3 is TGTGCCAGCAGCTTAGCGTCAGCGGGGCGCACAGATACGCAGTATTTT. Its translation is CASSLASAGRTDTQYF. Combining the CDR3 with reference TRBV7-2 and TRBJ2-3 gives the whole variable domain GAGVSQSPSNKVTEKGKDVELRCDPISGHTALYWYRQSLGQGLEFLIYFQGNSAPDKSGLPSDRFSAERTGGSVSTLTIQRTQQEDSAVYLCASSLASAGRTDTQYFGPGTRLTVL.

The rearrangement uses TRBV5-1 and TRBJ2-3; a weak D match, TRBD1 (6 bases). This CDR3 comprises 17 residues. Germline CDR1 SGHRS, CDR2 YFSETQ. Trimming removed 0 bases at V and 4 bases at J, with 18 bases between. Here the CDR3 DNA reads TGCGCCAGCAGCTTGGGGGCCTCGGAACAGGGCCCAGATACGCAGTATTTT. This encodes CASSLGASEQGPDTQYF.

This clone was seen more than once but under ten times. DNA for the CDR3: TGTGCCAGCAGTTCCGTGGGCGCCGGGAGCGGGGAGCTGTTTTTT. This gives the protein CASSSVGAGSGELFF. This chain joins TRBV27 and TRBJ2-2; D is possibly TRBD2 (6 bases). V lost 4 bases and J lost 7, with 16 bases in between. Germline CDR1 reads MNHEY; CDR2 reads SMNVEV (reference sequence). The CDR3 totals 15 residues.

This chain links TRBV2 with TRBJ1-6, with D possibly being TRBD1 (6 bases). V dropped 5 bases and J dropped 6 bases, with 14 bases sitting between them. The CDR3 sequence is 15 residues long. The germline V gene has CDR1 SNHLY and CDR2 FYNNEI. The DNA of the CDR3 is TGTGCCAGCAGTACACAGGGTCGCGGTAATTCACCCCTCCACTTT. Encoded protein: CASSTQGRGNSPLHF.

The J gene is TRBJ2-1, the V gene TRBV7-9, with 7 bases that match TRBD1. Germline V lookup: CDR1 SEHNR, CDR2 FQNEAQ (reference sequence). V lost 5 bases to trimming and J lost 0 bases; unmatched junction nucleotides: 4. This CDR3 comprises 15 residues. The CDR3, as DNA: TGTGCCAGCAGCAAGGGACAGAGCTCCTACAATGAGCAGTTCTTC. Translated: CASSKGQSSYNEQFF.

V usage is TRBV30 and J usage is TRBJ2-2; D uncertain. Trimming cost V 8 bases and J 1 base, with 11 bases left between them. The CDR3 is made up of 13 amino acids. Germline loops: CDR1 GTSNPN, CDR2 SVGIG (reference sequence). CDR3 in DNA: TGTGCCCACCTACACAGGAACACCGGGGAGCTGTTTTTT. Its protein product is CAHLHRNTGELFF.

The chain has TRBV7-2 and TRBJ2-1; 9 bases match TRBD2. J lost 1 base, V lost 5 bases, and 6 bases had no gene match. The CDR3 contains 16 residues. Germline loops: CDR1 SGHTA, CDR2 FQGNSA. CDR3 loop: CASSQFLAGSYNEQFF. As DNA, the CDR3 is TGTGCCAGCAGCCAATTTCTAGCGGGGTCCTACAATGAGCAGTTCTTC. The variable domain in full, with the rest retrieved from reference TRBV7-2 and TRBJ2-1, is GAGVSQSPSNKVTEKGKDVELRCDPISGHTALYWYRQSLGQGLEFLIYFQGNSAPDKSGLPSDRFSAERTGGSVSTLTIQRTQQEDSAVYLCASSQFLAGSYNEQFFGPGTRLTVL.

The chain couples TRBV7-9 to TRBJ1-1, with TRBD1 as a possible D gene (5 bases). Germline values: CDR1 SEHNR, CDR2 FQNEAQ (reference sequence). The CDR3 is 16 residues long. Deletions cut 2 bases from V and 5 bases from J, with 18 bases between. The CDR3 coding sequence is TGTGCCAGCAGCTTACTGCGTACGGGAGGGGAAACTGAAGCTTTCTTT. Residues: CASSLLRTGGETEAFF.

V gene TRBV5-4 combines with J gene TRBJ1-6; 11 bases are shared with TRBD1. The CDR3 has 14 residues. Germline V gene data show CDR1 as SGHNT and CDR2 as YYREEE (reference sequence). With 4 bases clipped from V and 7 bases from J, the junction kept 1 base outside the gene matches. CDR3 sequence reads: CASSRTGGNSPLHF. The CDR3 DNA is TGTGCCAGCAGCCGGACAGGGGGCAATTCACCCCTCCACTTT.

Details on this clone: Germline and junction disagree at one end, which may indicate a read error. The CDR3 region is CANSSGTSGRIYEQYF. The CDR3 DNA reads as TGTGCCAACAGCTCCGGGACTAGCGGGAGGATCTACGAGCAGTACTTC. The chain is built from TRBV5-4 and TRBJ2-7; 15 bases map to TRBD2. The germline V gene encodes CDR1 SGHNT and CDR2 YYREEE (reference sequence). The CDR3 loop spans 16 amino acids.

The chain uses TRBV28 and TRBJ2-3; 12 positions agree with TRBD2. The CDR3 has 17 amino acids. Germline V gene data show CDR1 as MDHEN and CDR2 as SYDVKM. The J segment lost 6 bases and the V segment lost 3 bases, leaving 10 bases of the junction unmatched. The CDR3 nucleotides read TGTGCCAGCAGTTTGCCTAGCGGGGGGGCGGGTCCCGATACGCAGTATTTT. Translation: CASSLPSGGAGPDTQYF.

The V call is TRBV5-1, the J call TRBJ1-4; TRBD1 agrees at 7 bases. V trimming: 4 bases; J trimming: 8 bases; junction bases outside the gene matches: 11. The CDR3 spans 15 residues. CDR1 is SGHRS and CDR2 is YFSETQ in the germline V gene. CDR3 coding DNA: TGCGCCAGCAGCGCCCAAGGGGGCGCCGGCGAAAAACTGTTTTTT. Translation gives CASSAQGGAGEKLFF.

V usage is TRBV7-9 and J usage is TRBJ2-3, with 10 bases identical to TRBD2. J was trimmed by 4 bases and V by 7 bases; bases with no gene match: 5. Germline CDR1 is SEHNR and CDR2 is FQNEAQ (reference sequence). The CDR3 length is 14 residues. The CDR3 region is CASNLAGVPDTQYF. CDR3 sequence (DNA): TGTGCCAGCAACCTAGCGGGAGTTCCAGATACGCAGTATTTT.

The chain uses TRBV4-1 and TRBJ1-2; D possibly corresponds to TRBD1 (5 bases). CDR3 size: 16 residues. V was trimmed by 3 bases and J by 5 bases, leaving 19 bases between them. Germline assignment: CDR1 MGHRA and CDR2 YSYEKL. This CDR3 is CASSHPAAGIRYGYTF. CDR3 sequence (DNA): TGCGCCAGCAGCCACCCGGCGGCAGGGATAAGGTATGGCTACACCTTC.

The genes are TRBV5-1 and TRBJ2-7; D is perhaps TRBD2 (5 bases). Trimming removed 4 bases from V and 0 bases from J, with 8 bases in between. The CDR3 runs to 13 residues. Germline V gene data show CDR1 as SGHRS and CDR2 as YFSETQ. CDR3 coding DNA: TGCGCCAGCAGCCGAGGACTCTCCTACGAGCAGTACTTC. Amino acids: CASSRGLSYEQYF.